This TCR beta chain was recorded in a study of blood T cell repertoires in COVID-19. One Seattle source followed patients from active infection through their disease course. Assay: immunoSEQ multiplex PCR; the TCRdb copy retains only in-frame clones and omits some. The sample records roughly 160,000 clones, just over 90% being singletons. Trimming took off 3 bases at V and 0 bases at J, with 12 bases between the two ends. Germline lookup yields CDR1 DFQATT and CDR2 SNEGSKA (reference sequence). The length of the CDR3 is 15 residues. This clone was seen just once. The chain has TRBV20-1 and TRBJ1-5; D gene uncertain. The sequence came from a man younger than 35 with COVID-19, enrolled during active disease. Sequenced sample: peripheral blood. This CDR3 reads CSASTANYSNQPQHF. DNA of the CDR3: TGCAGTGCTAGTACAGCCAATTATAGCAATCAGCCCCAGCATTTT.